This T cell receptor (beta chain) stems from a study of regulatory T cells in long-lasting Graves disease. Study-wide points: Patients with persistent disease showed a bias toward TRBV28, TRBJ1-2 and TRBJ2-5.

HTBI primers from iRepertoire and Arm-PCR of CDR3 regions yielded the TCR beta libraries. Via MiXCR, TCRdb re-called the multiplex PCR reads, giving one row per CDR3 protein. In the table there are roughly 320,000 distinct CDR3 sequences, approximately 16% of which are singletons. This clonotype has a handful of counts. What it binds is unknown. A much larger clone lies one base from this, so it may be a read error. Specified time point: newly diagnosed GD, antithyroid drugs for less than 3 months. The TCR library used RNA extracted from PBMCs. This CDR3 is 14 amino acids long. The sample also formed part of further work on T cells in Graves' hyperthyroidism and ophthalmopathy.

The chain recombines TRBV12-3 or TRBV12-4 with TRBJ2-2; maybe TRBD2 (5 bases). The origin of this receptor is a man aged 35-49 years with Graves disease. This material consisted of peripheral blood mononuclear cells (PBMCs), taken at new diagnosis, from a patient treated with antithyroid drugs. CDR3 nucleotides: TGTGCCAGCAGTTTCCGTCGGCGCGCCGGGGAGCTGCTTTTT. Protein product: CASSFRRRAGELLF.